The subject of this entry is one T cell receptor (beta chain). The protocol was immunoSEQ multiplex PCR, while the TCRdb copy is restricted to in-frame clones and leaves out a portion. The sample includes 200,000 to 300,000 clones, roughly 86% of them seen just once. These data originate in a study of blood T cell repertoires in COVID-19. The CDR3 extends over 16 amino acids. The germline V gene has CDR1 DFQATT and CDR2 SNEGSKA (reference sequence). J gave up 1 base and V 3 bases, and 5 bases lay outside the gene matches. Sequenced input: peripheral blood. This sequence joins TRBV20-1 and TRBJ2-6, with TRBD2 identical over 8 bases. This clonotype was obtained from a woman aged 30 to 39 who had recovered from COVID-19. CDR3 coding DNA: TGCAGTGCTAGTGCGGGGGGCTCTTCTGGGGCCAACGTCCTGACTTTC. This sequence encodes CSASAGGSSGANVLTF.